The 10 T cell receptor beta chains listed next were all sequenced from one sample in a study of T cells in Graves' hyperthyroidism and ophthalmopathy. TCR beta CDR3 regions were amplified from RNA. First-round RT-PCR of the TCR CDR3 relied on the HTBI primer set. MiXCR, run by TCRdb on the multiplex PCR reads, gives a single entry per CDR3 protein. The table shows 500,000 to 600,000 distinct CDR3 sequences, with 20% occurring only once. The sequencing sample was made of blood. The receptors were sampled from a man between 40 and 49 years old with Graves' ophthalmopathy.

This clonotype was counted ten times or more. The rearrangement joins TRBV6-1 to TRBJ1-5; D unresolved. CDR1 and CDR2 (germline): MNHNS, SASEGT. V lost 5 bases and J lost 4, with 6 bases in between. The CDR3 runs 12 residues. The CDR3 loop reads CASSSGNQPQHF. CDR3 DNA sequence: TGTGCCAGCAGTTCGGGGAATCAGCCCCAGCATTTT.

The table lists this clonotype with many counts. The CDR3 nucleotides read TGTGCCAGCAGTTCGGGACAGGGGGGGGCCTACGAGCAGTACTTC. It is translated as CASSSGQGGAYEQYF. V and J are TRBV28 and TRBJ2-7; 11 positions match TRBD1. The CDR3 loop spans 15 amino acids. V was clipped by 4 bases and J by 2 bases; unmatched bases: 4. Germline V lookup: CDR1 MDHEN, CDR2 SYDVKM. Supplemented by reference TRBV28 and TRBJ2-7, the full variable domain reads DVKVTQSSRYLVKRTGEKVFLECVQDMDHENMFWYRQDPGLGLRLIYFSYDVKMKEKGDIPEGYSVSREKKERFSLILESASTNQTSMYLCASSSGQGGAYEQYFGPGTRLTVT.

CDR3 sequence reads: CASTPGGADYEQFF. The CDR3 nucleotides are TGTGCCAGCACTCCTGGTGGGGCGGATTACGAGCAGTTCTTC. J is TRBJ2-1 and V is TRBV6-1, with D perhaps matching TRBD1 (5 bases). The CDR3 loop spans 14 amino acids. Trimming removed 7 bases from V and 10 bases from J, with 20 bases in between. Germline loops: CDR1 MNHNS, CDR2 SASEGT.

This sequence joins TRBV29-1 and TRBJ2-4; D tentatively fits TRBD1 or TRBD2 (8 bases each). V was shortened by 0 bases and J by 7 bases, with 22 bases between the two germline ends. This CDR3 has 17 amino acids. Germline assignment: CDR1 SQVTM and CDR2 ANQGSEA. The CDR3 reads CSVEDSGTGTRRNIQYF. The CDR3 nucleotides read TGCAGCGTTGAAGATAGCGGGACAGGCACAAGGAGGAACATTCAGTACTTC. Based on the CDR3 plus reference TRBV29-1 and TRBJ2-4, the full variable domain is SAVISQKPSRDICQRGTSLTIQCQVDSQVTMMFWYRQQPGQSLTLIATANQGSEATYESGFVIDKFPISRPNLTFSTLTVSNMSPEDSSIYLCSVEDSGTGTRRNIQYFGAGTRLSVL.

The chain links TRBV2 to TRBJ1-2, with 10 nucleotides matching TRBD1. This CDR3 is built from 14 residues. Germline CDR1 is SNHLY and CDR2 is FYNNEI. V was pared by 5 bases and J by 1 base, with 1 base of the junction left unmatched. This CDR3 is CASSWDRGNYGYTF. The CDR3 coding sequence is TGTGCCAGCAGTTGGGACAGGGGTAACTATGGCTACACCTTC. The variable domain in full, completed from reference TRBV2 and TRBJ1-2, reads EPEVTQTPSHQVTQMGQEVILRCVPISNHLYFYWYRQILGQKVEFLVSFYNNEISEKSEIFDDQFSVERPDGSNFTLKIRSTKLEDSAMYFCASSWDRGNYGYTFGSGTRLTVV.

This clonotype appeared a few times. V is TRBV7-3 and J is TRBJ1-5, with no clear D. Germline V gene data show CDR1 as SGHTA and CDR2 as FQGTGA. Trimming pared 1 base from V and 4 bases from J, leaving 5 bases between. The CDR3 extends over 13 amino acids. In DNA form, the CDR3 reads TGTGCCAGCAGCTTAAGCCCGAATCAGCCCCAGCATTTT. As protein: CASSLSPNQPQHF.

This clonotype was counted at least ten times. The rearrangement uses TRBV12-3 or TRBV12-4 and TRBJ1-1; no clear D. The CDR3 loop spans 13 amino acids. V gave up 6 bases and J gave up 4 bases, with 12 bases separating them. The CDR3 nucleotides read TGTGCCAGCAGACGCCCGGCGGGCACTGAAGCTTTCTTT. It translates to CASRRPAGTEAFF.

This clonotype was found a few times. The V and J genes are TRBV29-1 and TRBJ1-3; D is uncertain. Trimming left V 2 bases short and J 1 base short, with 6 bases between. Germline V gives CDR1 SQVTM, CDR2 ANQGSEA. There are 13 residues in the CDR3. CDR3 DNA sequence: TGCAGCGTTGAACGGGAGTCTGGAAACACCATATATTTT. Amino acids: CSVERESGNTIYF.

This clonotype was detected a few times. This rearrangement joins TRBV5-5 to TRBJ1-1; D possibly corresponds to TRBD1 (5 bases). CDR3 length: 16 residues. CDR1 and CDR2 from the germline V gene are SGHKS and YYEKEE (reference sequence). The V end was cut by 2 bases, the J end by 1 base, with 15 bases between. Here the CDR3 DNA reads TGTGCCAGCAGCTTTGAGGCAGGGAGGGGGAACACTGAAGCTTTCTTT. Its protein is CASSFEAGRGNTEAFF.

This rearrangement joins TRBV27 to TRBJ1-6; TRBD1 agrees at 9 bases. In germline, CDR1 is MNHEY, CDR2 SMNVEV (reference sequence). V was pared by 7 bases and J by 6 bases, with 7 bases of the junction left unmatched. The CDR3 runs 15 residues. CDR3 DNA: TGTGCCAGCACACCCGGGACAGGGAGTAATTCACCCCTCCACTTT. Translating it yields CASTPGTGSNSPLHF.